The table lists the clone carrying this T cell receptor beta chain with many counts. Using immunoSEQ multiplex PCR, the repertoire was profiled, and TCRdb retains in-frame clones only, with some absent. The table includes 200,000 to 250,000 clones, 90% detected once. The sample comes from a study of blood T cell repertoires in COVID-19. Trimming cost V 4 bases and J 1 base; bases outside gene matches: 15. CDR1 SGHRS and CDR2 YFSETQ come from the germline V gene. The CDR3 is 19 amino acids. Participants had their cohort set by participant-reported clinical history. This sequence joins TRBV5-1 and TRBJ2-2; 8 bases map to TRBD1. The sequenced material came from PBMCs or T cells enriched from blood (not recorded which). The receptor was derived from a man younger than 45 who had been exposed to COVID-19. The CDR3 DNA follows: TGCGCCAGCAGCCCTCGGACAGGGAACCAACGGCAGAACACCGGGGAGCTGTTTTTT. It is translated as CASSPRTGNQRQNTGELFF.